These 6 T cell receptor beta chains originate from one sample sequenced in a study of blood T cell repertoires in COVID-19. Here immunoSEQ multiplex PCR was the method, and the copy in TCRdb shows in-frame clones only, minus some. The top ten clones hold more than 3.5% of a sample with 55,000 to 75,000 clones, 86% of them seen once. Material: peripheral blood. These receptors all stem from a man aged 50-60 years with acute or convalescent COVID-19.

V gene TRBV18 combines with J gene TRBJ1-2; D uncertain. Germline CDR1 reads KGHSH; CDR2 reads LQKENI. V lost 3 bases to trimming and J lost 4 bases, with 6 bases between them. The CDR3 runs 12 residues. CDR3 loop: CASSPEGYGYTF. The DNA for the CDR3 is TGTGCCAGCTCACCCGAGGGCTATGGCTACACCTTC.

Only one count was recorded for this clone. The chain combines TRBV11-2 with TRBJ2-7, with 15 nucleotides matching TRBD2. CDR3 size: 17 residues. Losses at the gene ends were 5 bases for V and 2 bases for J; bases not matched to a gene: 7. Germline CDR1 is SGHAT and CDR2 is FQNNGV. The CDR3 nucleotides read TGTGCCAGCAGCCGAACTGGGACTAGCGGGAGGACCTACGAGCAGTACTTC. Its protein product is CASSRTGTSGRTYEQYF.

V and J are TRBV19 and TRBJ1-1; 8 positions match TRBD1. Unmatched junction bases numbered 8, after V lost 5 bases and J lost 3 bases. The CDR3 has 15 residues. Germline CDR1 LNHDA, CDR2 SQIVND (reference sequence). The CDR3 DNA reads TGTGCCAGTAGTTCGAGACAGGGGCCTCACACTGAAGCTTTCTTT. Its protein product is CASSSRQGPHTEAFF.

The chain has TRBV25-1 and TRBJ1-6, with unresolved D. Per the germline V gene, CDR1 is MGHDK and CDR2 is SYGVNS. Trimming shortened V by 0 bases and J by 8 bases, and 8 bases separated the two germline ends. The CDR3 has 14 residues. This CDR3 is CASSEYGEDSPLHF. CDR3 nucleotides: TGTGCCAGCAGTGAATACGGGGAAGATTCACCCCTCCACTTT.

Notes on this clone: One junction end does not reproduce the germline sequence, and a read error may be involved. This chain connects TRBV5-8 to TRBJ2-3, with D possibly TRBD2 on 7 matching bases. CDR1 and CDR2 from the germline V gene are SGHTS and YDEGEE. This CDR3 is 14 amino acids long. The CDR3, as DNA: TGTGCCAGCAGGTTGGGCGGGGGCGCAGATACGCAGTATTTT. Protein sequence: CASRLGGGADTQYF.

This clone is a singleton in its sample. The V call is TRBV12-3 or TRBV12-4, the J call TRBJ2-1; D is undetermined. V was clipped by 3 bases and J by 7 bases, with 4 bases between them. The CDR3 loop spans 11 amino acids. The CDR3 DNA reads TGTGCCAGCAGTTTTCTAAATGAGCAGTTCTTC. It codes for CASSFLNEQFF.